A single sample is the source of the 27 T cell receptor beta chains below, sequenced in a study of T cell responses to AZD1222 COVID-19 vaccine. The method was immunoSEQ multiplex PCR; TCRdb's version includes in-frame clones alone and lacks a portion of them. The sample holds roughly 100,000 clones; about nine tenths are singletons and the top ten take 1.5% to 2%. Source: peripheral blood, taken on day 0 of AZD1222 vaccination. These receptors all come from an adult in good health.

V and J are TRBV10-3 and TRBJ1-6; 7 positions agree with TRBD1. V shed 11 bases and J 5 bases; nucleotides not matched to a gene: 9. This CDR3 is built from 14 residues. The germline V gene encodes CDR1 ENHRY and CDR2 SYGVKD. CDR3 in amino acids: CAARQGFDNSPLHF. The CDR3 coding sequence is TGTGCCGCAAGACAGGGTTTTGATAATTCACCCCTCCACTTT.

CDR3 in DNA: TGTGCCAGCAGAGTGGGACTGCCGATGGACGAGCAGTACTTC. Residues: CASRVGLPMDEQYF. The V and J genes are TRBV6-5 and TRBJ2-7, with D possibly matching TRBD2 (6 bases). This CDR3 has 14 residues. Trimming pared 6 bases from V and 5 bases from J, leaving 17 bases between. The germline V gene has CDR1 MNHEY and CDR2 SVGAGI.

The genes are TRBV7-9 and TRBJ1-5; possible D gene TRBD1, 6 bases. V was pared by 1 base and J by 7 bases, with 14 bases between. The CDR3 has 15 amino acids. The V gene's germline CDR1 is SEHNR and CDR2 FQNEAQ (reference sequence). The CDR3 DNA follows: TGTGCCAGCAGCTTAGGCCAGGGGACGGGGCAGCCCCAGCATTTT. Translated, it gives CASSLGQGTGQPQHF. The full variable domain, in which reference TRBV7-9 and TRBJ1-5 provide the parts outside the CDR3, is DTGVSQNPRHKITKRGQNVTFRCDPISEHNRLYWYRQTLGQGPEFLTYFQNEAQLEKSRLLSDRFSAERPKGSFSTLEIQRTEQGDSAMYLCASSLGQGTGQPQHFGDGTRLSIL.

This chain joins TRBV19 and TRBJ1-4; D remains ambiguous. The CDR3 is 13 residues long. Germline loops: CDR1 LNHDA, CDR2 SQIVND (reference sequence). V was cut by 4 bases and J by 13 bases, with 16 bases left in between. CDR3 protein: CASSNPVLSGLFF. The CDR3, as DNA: TGTGCCAGTAGTAACCCGGTCCTCTCGGGACTGTTTTTT.

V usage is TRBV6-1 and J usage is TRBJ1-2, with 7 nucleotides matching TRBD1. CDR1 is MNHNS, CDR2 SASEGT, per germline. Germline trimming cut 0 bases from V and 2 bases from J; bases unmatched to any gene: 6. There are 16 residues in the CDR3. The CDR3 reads CASSEALTGENYGYTF. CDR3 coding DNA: TGTGCCAGCAGTGAAGCTTTAACAGGGGAGAACTATGGCTACACCTTC.

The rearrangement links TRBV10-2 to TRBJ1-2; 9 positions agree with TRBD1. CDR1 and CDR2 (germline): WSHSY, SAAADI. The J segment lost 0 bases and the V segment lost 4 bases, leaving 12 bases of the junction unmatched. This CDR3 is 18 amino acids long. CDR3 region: CASSVFAGQGSSNYGYTF. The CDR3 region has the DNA TGCGCCAGCAGTGTATTTGCGGGACAGGGATCCTCTAACTATGGCTACACCTTC.

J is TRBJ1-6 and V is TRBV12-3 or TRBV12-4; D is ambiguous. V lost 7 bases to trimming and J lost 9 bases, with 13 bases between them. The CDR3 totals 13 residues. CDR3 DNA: TGTGCCAGCAACAAAAGCGACCGTTCACCCCTCCACTTT. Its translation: CASNKSDRSPLHF.

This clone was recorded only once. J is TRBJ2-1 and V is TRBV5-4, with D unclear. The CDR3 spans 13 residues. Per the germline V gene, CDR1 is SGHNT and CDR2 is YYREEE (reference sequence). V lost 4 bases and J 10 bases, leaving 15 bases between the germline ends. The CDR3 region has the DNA TGTGCCAGCAGCCCGGACCCACGGTGGGAGCAGTTCTTC. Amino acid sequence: CASSPDPRWEQFF.

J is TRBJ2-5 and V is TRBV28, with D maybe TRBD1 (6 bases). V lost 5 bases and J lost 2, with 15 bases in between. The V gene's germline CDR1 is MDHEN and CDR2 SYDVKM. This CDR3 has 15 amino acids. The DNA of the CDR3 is TGTGCCAGCAGTATAATCCGGGACACTCAAGAGACCCAGTACTTC. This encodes CASSIIRDTQETQYF.

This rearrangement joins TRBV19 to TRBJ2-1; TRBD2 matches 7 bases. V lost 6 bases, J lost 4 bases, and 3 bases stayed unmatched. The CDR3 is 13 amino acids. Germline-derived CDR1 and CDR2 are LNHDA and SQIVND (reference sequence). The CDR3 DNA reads TGTGCCAGTAGGGCTAGCGGTTACAATGAGCAGTTCTTC. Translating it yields CASRASGYNEQFF.

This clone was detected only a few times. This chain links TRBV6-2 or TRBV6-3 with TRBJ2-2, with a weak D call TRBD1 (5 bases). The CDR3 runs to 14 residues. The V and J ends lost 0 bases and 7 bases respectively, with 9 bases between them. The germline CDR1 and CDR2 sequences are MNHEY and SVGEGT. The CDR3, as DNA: TGTGCCAGCAGTTACTCGTTAAGGGGCGGGGAGCTGTTTTTT. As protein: CASSYSLRGGELFF.

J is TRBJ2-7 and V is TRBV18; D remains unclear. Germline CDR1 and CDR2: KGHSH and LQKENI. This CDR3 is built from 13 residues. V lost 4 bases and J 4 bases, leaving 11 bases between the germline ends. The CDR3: CASSHGPEYEQYF. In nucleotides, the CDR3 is TGTGCCAGCTCACACGGCCCCGAGTACGAGCAGTACTTC.

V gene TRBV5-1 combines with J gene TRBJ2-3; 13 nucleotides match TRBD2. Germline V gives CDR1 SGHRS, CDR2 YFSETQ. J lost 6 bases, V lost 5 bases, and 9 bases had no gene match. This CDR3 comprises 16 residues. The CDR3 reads CASRDGTSGALDTQYF. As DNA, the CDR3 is TGCGCCAGCAGGGATGGGACTAGCGGGGCCCTGGATACGCAGTATTTT.

This CDR3 is CASSPTPRPGNTIYF. The CDR3 DNA reads TGTGCCAGCTCCCCAACCCCCCGGCCTGGAAACACCATATATTTT. The chain has TRBV18 and TRBJ1-3; unclear D gene. The CDR3 contains 15 residues. The germline V gene encodes CDR1 KGHSH and CDR2 LQKENI. Trimming cost V 6 bases and J 2 bases, with 14 bases left between them.

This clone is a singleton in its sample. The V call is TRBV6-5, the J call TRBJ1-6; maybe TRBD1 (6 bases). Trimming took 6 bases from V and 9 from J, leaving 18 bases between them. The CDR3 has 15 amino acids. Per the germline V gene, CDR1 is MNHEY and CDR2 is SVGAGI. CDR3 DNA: TGTGCCAGCAGCATGTCCTGGGAAGGGGGTTCACCCCTCCACTTT. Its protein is CASSMSWEGGSPLHF.

CDR3 sequence: CATSRDGFVQGPGNTIYF. The CDR3 DNA follows: TGTGCCACCAGCAGAGATGGCTTCGTACAGGGGCCTGGAAACACCATATATTTT. V is TRBV15 and J is TRBJ1-3; 7 positions agree with TRBD1. Germline V CDR1 and CDR2: LNHNV, YYDKDF (reference sequence). V was pared by 0 bases and J by 2 bases, with 10 bases of the junction left unmatched. The CDR3 is made up of 18 amino acids. Together with reference TRBV15 and TRBJ1-3, the CDR3 gives the full variable domain: DAMVIQNPRYQVTQFGKPVTLSCSQTLNHNVMYWYQQKSSQAPKLLFHYYDKDFNNEADTPDNFQSRRPNTSFCFLDIRSPGLGDTAMYLCATSRDGFVQGPGNTIYFGEGSWLTVV.

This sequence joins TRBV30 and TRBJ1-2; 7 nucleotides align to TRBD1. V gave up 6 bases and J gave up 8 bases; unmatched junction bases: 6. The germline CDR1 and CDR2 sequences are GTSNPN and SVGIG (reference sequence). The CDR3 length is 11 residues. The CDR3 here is CACRQGGGYTF. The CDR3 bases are TGTGCCTGCCGACAGGGAGGCGGCTACACCTTC. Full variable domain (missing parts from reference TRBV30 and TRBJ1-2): SQTIHQWPATLVQPVGSPLSLECTVEGTSNPNLYWYRQAAGRGLQLLFYSVGIGQISSEVPQNLSASRPQDRQFILSSKKLLLSDSGFYLCACRQGGGYTFGSGTRLTVV.

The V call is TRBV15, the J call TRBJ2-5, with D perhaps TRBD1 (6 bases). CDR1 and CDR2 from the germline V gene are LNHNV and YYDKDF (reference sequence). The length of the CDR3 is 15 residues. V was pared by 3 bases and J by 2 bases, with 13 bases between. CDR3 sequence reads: CATSSLGRGQETQYF. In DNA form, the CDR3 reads TGTGCCACCAGCAGTCTGGGCAGGGGACAAGAGACCCAGTACTTC.

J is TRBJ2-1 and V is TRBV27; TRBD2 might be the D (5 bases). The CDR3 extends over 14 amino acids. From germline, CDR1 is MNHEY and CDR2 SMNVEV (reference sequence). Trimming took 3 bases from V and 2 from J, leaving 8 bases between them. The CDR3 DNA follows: TGTGCCAGCAGTTTCCCCGGGACCTACAATGAGCAGTTCTTC. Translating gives CASSFPGTYNEQFF.

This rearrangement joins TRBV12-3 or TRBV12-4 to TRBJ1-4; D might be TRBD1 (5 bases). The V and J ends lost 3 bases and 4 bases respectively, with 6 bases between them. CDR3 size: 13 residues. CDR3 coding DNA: TGTGCCAGCAGTTTTGGGGGTAATGAAAAACTGTTTTTT. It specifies CASSFGGNEKLFF.

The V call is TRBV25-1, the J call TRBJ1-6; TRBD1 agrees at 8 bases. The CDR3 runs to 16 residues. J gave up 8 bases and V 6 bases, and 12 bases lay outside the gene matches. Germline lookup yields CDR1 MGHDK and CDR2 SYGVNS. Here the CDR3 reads CASSGLGQAVHSPLHF. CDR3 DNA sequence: TGTGCCAGCAGCGGGCTGGGACAGGCGGTACATTCACCCCTCCACTTT.

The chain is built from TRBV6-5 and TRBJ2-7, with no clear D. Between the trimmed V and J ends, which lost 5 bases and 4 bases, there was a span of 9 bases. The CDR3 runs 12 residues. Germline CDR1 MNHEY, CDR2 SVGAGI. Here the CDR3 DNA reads TGTGCCAGCAGTATGGACGGATACGAGCAGTACTTC. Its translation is CASSMDGYEQYF.

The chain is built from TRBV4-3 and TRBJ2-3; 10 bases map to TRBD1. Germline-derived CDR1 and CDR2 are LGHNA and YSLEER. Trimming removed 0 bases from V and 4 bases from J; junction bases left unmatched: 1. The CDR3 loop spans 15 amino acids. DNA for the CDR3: TGCGCCAGCAGCCAAGAAGGACAGGGGGCAGATACGCAGTATTTT. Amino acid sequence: CASSQEGQGADTQYF.

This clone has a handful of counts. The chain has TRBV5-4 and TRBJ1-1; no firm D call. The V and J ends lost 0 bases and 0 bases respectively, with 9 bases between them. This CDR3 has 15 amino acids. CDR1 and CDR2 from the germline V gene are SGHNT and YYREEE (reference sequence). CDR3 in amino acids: CASSLAGSLNTEAFF. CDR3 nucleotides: TGTGCCAGCAGCTTGGCGGGCAGCCTGAACACTGAAGCTTTCTTT.

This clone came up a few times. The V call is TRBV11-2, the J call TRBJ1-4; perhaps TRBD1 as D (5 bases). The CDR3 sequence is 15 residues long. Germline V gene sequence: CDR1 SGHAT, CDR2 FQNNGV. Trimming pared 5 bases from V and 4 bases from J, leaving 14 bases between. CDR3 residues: CASSIRDPLNEKLFF. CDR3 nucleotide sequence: TGTGCCAGCAGCATAAGGGACCCTCTTAATGAAAAACTGTTTTTT.

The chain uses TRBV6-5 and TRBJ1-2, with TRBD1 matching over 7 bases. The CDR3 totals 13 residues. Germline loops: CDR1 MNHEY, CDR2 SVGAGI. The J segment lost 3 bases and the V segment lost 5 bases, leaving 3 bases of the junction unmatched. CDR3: CASSTGADYGYTF. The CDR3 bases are TGTGCCAGCAGTACAGGGGCAGACTATGGCTACACCTTC.

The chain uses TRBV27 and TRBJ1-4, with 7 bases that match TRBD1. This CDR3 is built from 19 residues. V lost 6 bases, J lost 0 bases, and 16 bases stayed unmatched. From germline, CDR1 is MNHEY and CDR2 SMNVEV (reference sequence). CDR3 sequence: CASRRMTRDRPATNEKLFF. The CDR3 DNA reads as TGTGCCAGCAGACGTATGACCCGGGACAGACCTGCAACTAATGAAAAACTGTTTTTT.